This T cell receptor (beta chain) was retrieved from a study of T-cell memory formation after mild COVID-19. Turning to the study itself: There were largely donor-specific TCR clusters. Study observations and caveats: Cross-reactive memory seemingly joined, as some responding clones were found in pre-infection memory. The study found balanced CD4/CD8 in clones contracting day 15 to 85 and a CD4+ lean in later expanders.

Comment on this clonotype: Its specificity is not known.

V lost 3 bases to trimming and J lost 7 bases, with 9 bases between them. Germline loops: CDR1 KGHDR, CDR2 SFDVKD. The CDR3 has 12 residues. After 5'RACE with constant-segment primers, TCR alpha and TCR beta cDNA libraries carrying sample barcodes and UMIs were obtained. One entry per CDR3 protein, called by TCRdb with MiXCR from the 5' RACE reads. Among about 470,000 distinct CDR3 sequences listed, roughly 23% were seen once. The TCR sequence derives from an adult woman who had mild COVID-19 (a few samples of this study predate the infection). Cell type and time point are not known. The chain is built from TRBV24-1 and TRBJ2-7; TRBD1 is a possible D gene (6 bases). The source material was PBMCs or a T cell subset sorted from them (not recorded which). The CDR3 sequence is CATSDPQGEQYF. As DNA, the CDR3 is TGTGCCACCAGTGATCCCCAGGGGGAGCAGTACTTC.